This T cell receptor (beta chain) appears in the sequencing data of a study of T-cell reconstitution after alpha-beta-depleted transplantation in children. The library targeted TCRbeta and was prepared with unique molecular identifiers. TCRdb re-analysed the PCR reads in MiXCR, keeping a single row per CDR3 protein. This sample has approximately 430,000 distinct CDR3 sequences, with 15% to 20% found just once. V was clipped by 3 bases and J by 3 bases, with 13 bases between them. The CDR3 totals 15 residues. From germline, CDR1 is KGHDR and CDR2 SFDVKD. This clonotype was sampled from a boy under three years old who had a stem cell transplant for Wiskott-Aldrich syndrome, so the T cells may come from the graft donor. Sequencing was performed on PBMCs, mostly from graft donor cells, taken 360 days after TCRalphabeta/CD19-depleted stem cell transplant. The V and J genes are TRBV24-1 and TRBJ2-5; D not certain. Here the CDR3 DNA reads TGTGCCACCAGTGATGTGACACGGAGTGAAGAGACCCAGTACTTC. This gives the protein CATSDVTRSEETQYF.